The next 9 T cell receptor beta chains were all read from a single sample in a study of blood T cell repertoires in COVID-19. Using immunoSEQ multiplex PCR, the repertoire was profiled, and TCRdb retains in-frame clones only, with some absent. The sample has about 94,000 clones, around 87% seen once. The sequenced sample consisted of peripheral blood. The receptor set was obtained from a human donor with acute or convalescent COVID-19. The donor label of this sample is uncertain.

The rearrangement links TRBV6-2 or TRBV6-3 to TRBJ1-6; D is uncertain. Germline values: CDR1 MNHEY, CDR2 SVGEGT. The germline V and J ends were trimmed by 6 bases and 8 bases, with 17 bases remaining between them. This CDR3 has 15 amino acids. CDR3 residues: CASSFRGYGDSPLHF. The CDR3 DNA is TGTGCCAGCAGCTTTCGGGGTTATGGGGATTCACCCCTCCACTTT.

The chain links TRBV6-5 to TRBJ2-7, with D maybe TRBD2 (5 bases). Germline V gene data show CDR1 as MNHEY and CDR2 as SVGAGI. The CDR3 spans 14 residues. Trimming cost V 0 bases and J 4 bases, with 10 bases left between them. The CDR3 coding sequence is TGTGCCAGCAGTTACTCAGGTGGAGGATACGAGCAGTACTTC. It codes for CASSYSGGGYEQYF.

This clone was seen once. The chain links TRBV29-1 to TRBJ2-7; 10 bases agree with TRBD1. The trim removed 4 bases at V and 5 bases at J, leaving 5 bases unmatched. The V gene's germline CDR1 is SQVTM and CDR2 ANQGSEA. This CDR3 comprises 13 residues. This chain's CDR3 is CSVVGQGRNEQYF. The CDR3 coding sequence is TGCAGCGTTGTGGGACAGGGGAGGAACGAGCAGTACTTC.

V gene TRBV6-5 combines with J gene TRBJ2-7; no clear D. CDR1 and CDR2 (germline): MNHEY, SVGAGI. The CDR3 sequence is 13 residues long. The V and J ends lost 5 bases and 0 bases respectively, with 8 bases between them. DNA for the CDR3: TGTGCCAGCAGTCTACAGAGCTCCTACGAGCAGTACTTC. It specifies CASSLQSSYEQYF.

This clone was seen only a few times. The V gene is TRBV3-1 (or the pseudogene TRBV3-2), the J gene TRBJ1-1, with no clear D. The CDR3 sequence is 13 residues long. V was shortened by 0 bases and J by 7 bases, with 9 bases between the two germline ends. The germline gives CDR1 LGHDT, CDR2 YNNKEL (reference sequence). CDR3 protein: CASSQELTLEAFF. The CDR3 region has the DNA TGTGCCAGCAGCCAAGAGCTAACGCTTGAAGCTTTCTTT.

This clone was counted once. The V call is TRBV19, the J call TRBJ1-2, with 7 bases matching TRBD1. With V trimmed by 6 bases and J by 4 bases, 11 bases remained unmatched. The CDR3 spans 15 residues. Germline values: CDR1 LNHDA, CDR2 SQIVND (reference sequence). CDR3 sequence reads: CASRTGSGFPYGYTF. DNA for the CDR3: TGTGCCAGTAGGACAGGGTCGGGATTCCCCTATGGCTACACCTTC.

The rearrangement links TRBV28 to TRBJ2-7; D is unclear. In germline, CDR1 is MDHEN, CDR2 SYDVKM. CDR3 length: 11 amino acids. V lost 1 base and J 6 bases, leaving 4 bases between the germline ends. The chain's CDR3 is CASSLSREQYF. In nucleotides, the CDR3 is TGTGCCAGCAGTTTATCCCGCGAGCAGTACTTC.

The chain recombines TRBV7-8 with TRBJ2-7; TRBD1 matches at 8 bases. V gave up 1 base and J gave up 2 bases; unmatched junction bases: 7. CDR3 length: 16 amino acids. The V gene's germline CDR1 is SGHVS and CDR2 FQNEAQ. CDR3: CASSLGRDRTPYEQYF. The DNA for the CDR3 is TGTGCCAGCAGCTTAGGCCGGGACAGGACTCCCTACGAGCAGTACTTC.

This clone was found a few times. The rearrangement uses TRBV2 and TRBJ1-2, with 10 bases aligning to TRBD1. In germline, CDR1 is SNHLY, CDR2 FYNNEI. V shed 7 bases and J 7 bases; nucleotides not matched to a gene: 9. The length of the CDR3 is 14 residues. CDR3 protein: CASTILDRGGGYTF. The CDR3 nucleotides are TGTGCCAGCACTATCCTGGACAGGGGGGGTGGCTACACCTTC.